This passage covers 28 T cell receptor beta chains from one sample sequenced in a study of T cells in Graves' hyperthyroidism and ophthalmopathy. Authors of the study amplified TCR beta CDR3 regions from RNA transcripts. The HTBI set primed first-round TCR CDR3 RT-PCR. From the multiplex PCR reads, TCRdb called clonotypes with MiXCR, one entry per CDR3 protein. The sample has around 370,000 distinct CDR3 sequences, roughly 18% seen once. Sample: blood. The receptors were sampled from a man aged 18-30 years with Graves' ophthalmopathy.

A few counts support this clonotype. The chain employs TRBV5-4 and TRBJ2-3, with 9 bases fitting TRBD2. The length of the CDR3 is 18 residues. After removal of 2 bases from V and 0 bases from J, the junction contained 10 bases not matched to a gene. Germline assignment: CDR1 SGHNT and CDR2 YYREEE (reference sequence). The CDR3 sequence is CASSLFSGGITSTDTQYF. As DNA, the CDR3 is TGTGCCAGCAGCTTATTCAGCGGGGGGATCACTAGCACAGATACGCAGTATTTT.

This clonotype was found many times. The chain links TRBV6-1 to TRBJ1-5, with D perhaps matching TRBD1 (6 bases). Germline V lookup: CDR1 MNHNS, CDR2 SASEGT. V shed 8 bases and J shed 1 base, with 12 bases lying between them. The CDR3 is 14 residues long. This CDR3 reads CASFYQGSNQPQHF. The CDR3 bases are TGTGCCAGCTTCTACCAGGGGAGCAATCAGCCCCAGCATTTT.

V usage is TRBV6-1 and J usage is TRBJ2-3; TRBD1 matches 10 bases. Germline-derived CDR1 and CDR2 are MNHNS and SASEGT. Unmatched junction bases numbered 10, after V lost 0 bases and J lost 4 bases. This CDR3 spans 18 amino acids. In DNA form, the CDR3 reads TGTGCCAGCAGTGAAGCCGAGACAGGGGGCTCTGGAGCAGATACGCAGTATTTT. Protein product: CASSEAETGGSGADTQYF.

Regarding this clonotype: Given the absence of the conserved phenylalanine or tryptophan at the CDR3 end, a read error is likely. The chain carries TRBV20-1 and TRBJ1-3; TRBD1 is a possible D gene (5 bases). Germline-derived CDR1 and CDR2 are DFQATT and SNEGSKA (reference sequence). V lost 5 bases and J lost 0, with 17 bases in between. The CDR3 totals 16 residues. As DNA, the CDR3 is TGCAGTGCTCCCAGCGGGGCGGCCAGCTCTGGAAACACCATATATTCT. This translates into CSAPSGAASSGNTIYS.

This clonotype was counted a few times. The chain is built from TRBV29-1 and TRBJ2-7; unclear D gene. Germline CDR1 is SQVTM and CDR2 is ANQGSEA. The CDR3 extends over 11 amino acids. The V gene lost 3 bases and the J gene lost 2 bases, with 5 bases spanning the gap. CDR3 region: CSVDVAYEQYF. In DNA, the CDR3 is TGCAGCGTTGACGTGGCCTACGAGCAGTACTTC.

This clonotype has a count of ten or more. The chain links TRBV10-3 to TRBJ1-2, with D possibly matching TRBD1 (5 bases). V lost 2 bases and J 5 bases, leaving 30 bases between the germline ends. This CDR3 region has 20 residues. From germline, CDR1 is ENHRY and CDR2 SYGVKD. The CDR3 DNA is TGTGCCATCAGTGAGGGTCGGATATGGGGGAAAGTGACTAGGGGATATGGCTACACCTTC. This gives the protein CAISEGRIWGKVTRGYGYTF.

The V gene is TRBV5-6, the J gene TRBJ1-5, with D uncertain. Germline assignment: CDR1 SGHDT and CDR2 YYEEEE. This CDR3 contains 14 residues. Trimming took off 0 bases at V and 4 bases at J, with 8 bases between the two ends. The DNA of the CDR3 is TGTGCCAGCAGCTTGGGAGGGCGTAATCAGCCCCAGCATTTT. Translation: CASSLGGRNQPQHF.

This clonotype was found many times. The junction and the germline gene differ at one end; a read error may be behind it. The V call is TRBV18, the J call TRBJ2-3; 8 nucleotides align to TRBD1. This CDR3 spans 15 amino acids. From germline, CDR1 is KGHSH and CDR2 LQKENI. The CDR3 nucleotides are TGTGCCAGCTCCCCACCCAACAGGGGGTCAGATACGCAGTATTTT. Its protein product is CASSPPNRGSDTQYF.

This clonotype occurred many times. The chain combines TRBV2 with TRBJ2-7; the D is unclear. The CDR3 has 14 residues. V was clipped by 4 bases and J by 3 bases, with 13 bases between them. The germline V gene has CDR1 SNHLY and CDR2 FYNNEI. The CDR3 nucleotides read TGTGCCAGCAGTGTGGGGTCAGGAATCTACGAGCAGTACTTC. It translates to CASSVGSGIYEQYF.

The genes are TRBV5-1 and TRBJ2-1; 8 bases match TRBD2. The CDR3 consists of 15 residues. Per the germline V gene, CDR1 is SGHRS and CDR2 is YFSETQ. Losses at the gene ends were 3 bases for V and 9 bases for J; bases not matched to a gene: 11. In nucleotides, the CDR3 is TGCGCCAGCAGCTCGGGGACGGGGGGGCCCAGTGAGCAGTTCTTC. Translation gives CASSSGTGGPSEQFF.

The chain carries TRBV28 and TRBJ2-5; TRBD1 is a possible D gene (6 bases). The germline gives CDR1 MDHEN, CDR2 SYDVKM. V was cut by 6 bases and J by 4 bases, with 15 bases left in between. This CDR3 is 14 amino acids long. CDR3 DNA sequence: TGTGCCAGCAGCCCCACAGGGCGGGTAGAGACCCAGTACTTC. Protein sequence: CASSPTGRVETQYF.

J is TRBJ1-5 and V is TRBV3-1; no definite D call. The CDR3 sequence is 12 residues long. Germline loops: CDR1 LGHDT, CDR2 YNNKEL (reference sequence). Trimming pared 3 bases from V and 3 bases from J, leaving 3 bases between. DNA for the CDR3: TGTGCCAGCAGCCAGTACAATCAGCCCCAGCATTTT. It translates to CASSQYNQPQHF.

This clonotype occurred once. This may come from a read error, since a much larger clone is one base off. V is TRBV5-1 and J is TRBJ1-1, with no clear D. Trimming stripped 3 bases from V and 0 bases from J, with 12 bases between. The length of the CDR3 is 15 residues. Germline V gene data show CDR1 as SGHRS and CDR2 as YFSETQ. CDR3 coding DNA: TGCGCCAGCAGCTCGTTCTCTGGGTTGAACACTGAAGCTTTCTTT. It translates to CASSSFSGLNTEAFF.

The chain is built from TRBV6-5 and TRBJ1-3; unclear D gene. Germline V CDR1 and CDR2: MNHEY, SVGAGI. The V gene lost 2 bases and the J gene lost 2 bases, with 13 bases spanning the gap. CDR3 length equals 16 residues. CDR3 protein: CASSYSGGLPGNTIYF. The CDR3 DNA reads TGTGCCAGCAGTTACAGCGGCGGCTTACCTGGAAACACCATATATTTT.

This clonotype has only a few counts. The genes are TRBV10-1 and TRBJ2-4, with D possibly TRBD2 on 5 matching bases. Per germline, CDR1 WNHNN and CDR2 SYGVQD (reference sequence). This CDR3 is 14 amino acids long. V gave up 3 bases and J gave up 9 bases, with 15 bases separating them. The chain's CDR3 is CASSEQEGGGIQYF. The CDR3 DNA reads as TGCGCCAGCAGTGAACAAGAGGGCGGCGGCATTCAGTACTTC.

This clonotype was seen a few times. The V gene is TRBV2, the J gene TRBJ1-4; no firm D call. V lost 8 bases to trimming and J lost 8 bases, with 12 bases between them. CDR3 length: 12 residues. Germline V gene data show CDR1 as SNHLY and CDR2 as FYNNEI. CDR3 bases: TGTGCCAGCGCGGTGGGAAGAGAAAAACTGTTTTTT. Encoded protein: CASAVGREKLFF.

This clonotype occurred a few times. The chain has TRBV6-1 and TRBJ1-4; D perhaps matches TRBD1 (5 bases). V lost 4 bases to trimming and J lost 7 bases, with 10 bases between them. Looked up from germline, CDR1 is MNHNS and CDR2 is SASEGT. This CDR3 has 13 residues. CDR3 loop: CASSVQGSEKLFF. CDR3 nucleotides: TGTGCCAGCAGTGTGCAGGGAAGTGAAAAACTGTTTTTT.

Only a few counts were recorded for this clonotype. A read error may produce the germline difference seen at one junction end. The genes are TRBV7-9 and TRBJ2-7; D gene uncertain. Germline CDR1 reads SEHNR; CDR2 reads FQNEAQ (reference sequence). This CDR3 has 11 amino acids. CDR3 sequence: CAGSPGFEQYF. CDR3 bases: TGTGCCGGCAGCCCTGGGTTCGAGCAGTACTTC.

This clonotype was seen only a few times. The chain joins TRBV20-1 to TRBJ1-5; a possible D gene is TRBD1 (5 bases). The CDR3 length is 13 residues. Germline values: CDR1 DFQATT, CDR2 SNEGSKA (reference sequence). Trimming took 6 bases from V and 1 from J, leaving 10 bases between them. The CDR3 bases are TGCAGTGCCCCTGACAGAAGCAATCAGCCCCAGCATTTT. Its translation: CSAPDRSNQPQHF.

This chain links TRBV7-9 with TRBJ2-5, with D perhaps matching TRBD2 (5 bases). The germline CDR1 and CDR2 sequences are SEHNR and FQNEAQ (reference sequence). The CDR3 has 15 residues. The ends were cut back, 5 bases at V and 5 bases at J, with 18 bases in the middle. The CDR3 nucleotides are TGTGCCAGCAGCCAAGACGGTGAGGGCAGGGAGACCCAGTACTTC. It encodes CASSQDGEGRETQYF.

This clonotype was recorded at least ten times. The V call is TRBV27, the J call TRBJ2-1; 7 bases fit TRBD2. The CDR3 runs 13 residues. With V trimmed by 6 bases and J by 5 bases, 4 bases remained unmatched. Germline-derived CDR1 and CDR2 are MNHEY and SMNVEV (reference sequence). The CDR3 region is CASRGGGNNEQFF. For the CDR3, the DNA is TGTGCCAGCAGGGGGGGAGGGAACAATGAGCAGTTCTTC.

This chain joins TRBV10-1 and TRBJ2-5, with a weak D call TRBD2 (6 bases). This CDR3 has 16 amino acids. Trimming removed 6 bases from V and 1 base from J, with 18 bases in between. Germline CDR1 is WNHNN and CDR2 is SYGVQD (reference sequence). The CDR3 loop reads CASRGFRDSFQETQYF. The CDR3 bases are TGCGCCAGCAGAGGGTTCCGGGACTCTTTCCAAGAGACCCAGTACTTC.

J is TRBJ1-1 and V is TRBV5-6, with 11 bases lining up with TRBD1. Germline V gives CDR1 SGHDT, CDR2 YYEEEE. J lost 5 bases, V lost 5 bases, and 14 bases had no gene match. The CDR3 runs 17 residues. The CDR3 loop reads CASRILIPGQGGTEAFF. The CDR3 DNA reads as TGTGCCAGCAGGATCTTGATTCCGGGACAGGGGGGAACTGAAGCTTTCTTT.

The rearrangement joins TRBV6-1 to TRBJ1-2; D remains ambiguous. Trimming took 5 bases from V and 4 from J, leaving 11 bases between them. CDR3 length: 13 residues. The germline gives CDR1 MNHNS, CDR2 SASEGT. CDR3 loop: CASSPERSYGYTF. In DNA, the CDR3 is TGTGCCAGCAGTCCCGAGAGGAGCTATGGCTACACCTTC.

This clonotype has just one count. Being one base from a much bigger clone, this may be a read error. The rearrangement joins TRBV2 to TRBJ1-1, with D hard to call. CDR1 is SNHLY, CDR2 FYNNEI, per germline. V was pared by 6 bases and J by 4 bases, with 27 bases between. This CDR3 region has 18 residues. This chain's CDR3 is CASSQLTGLRRTGTEAFF. The DNA of the CDR3 is TGTGCCAGCAGCCAACTTACCGGGCTTCGGAGAACGGGCACTGAAGCTTTCTTT.

This clonotype has a count of ten or more. This chain links TRBV6-2 or TRBV6-3 with TRBJ2-1, with D possibly matching TRBD2 (7 bases). Deletions cut 0 bases from V and 2 bases from J, with 11 bases between. The CDR3 contains 16 residues. Germline-derived CDR1 and CDR2 are MNHEY and SVGEGT. The CDR3: CASSYSIGGPYNEQFF. The CDR3 coding sequence is TGTGCCAGCAGTTACTCGATCGGGGGGCCCTACAATGAGCAGTTCTTC.

The CDR3 DNA is TGTGCCAGCAGTGGGTTGACAGGAGCCAATGAAAAACTGTTTTTT. Translating it yields CASSGLTGANEKLFF. The chain has TRBV2 and TRBJ1-4; D may be TRBD1 (6 bases). CDR3 length: 15 amino acids. V dropped 4 bases and J dropped 5 bases, with 14 bases sitting between them. The germline gives CDR1 SNHLY, CDR2 FYNNEI.

There are a few counts of this clonotype. The chain links TRBV3-1 to TRBJ2-5, with D possibly being TRBD1 (6 bases). The germline V gene has CDR1 LGHDT and CDR2 YNNKEL (reference sequence). This CDR3 contains 16 residues. Between the trimmed V and J ends, which lost 0 bases and 1 base, there was a span of 12 bases. The CDR3 DNA sequence: TGTGCCAGCAGCCAAGATAGGGGGATACCCCAAGAGACCCAGTACTTC. Its translation is CASSQDRGIPQETQYF.